The 32 T cell receptor beta chains in this list originate from one sample, sequenced in a study of cytomegalovirus exposure and HLA in healthy donors. The method was immunoSEQ multiplex PCR; TCRdb's version includes in-frame clones alone and lacks a portion of them. The repertoire consists of 110,000 to 150,000 clones, with 85% to 90% occurring once and the leading ten covering about 6.6%. Source material: PBMCs. The receptors were sampled from a woman between 25 and 40 years old in good health and CMV-seropositive.

V is TRBV4-1 and J is TRBJ1-2, with D hard to call. CDR3 length: 17 residues. Germline CDR1 is MGHRA and CDR2 is YSYEKL. With 5 bases removed from V and 2 bases from J, the gap between germline ends came to 21 bases. The CDR3 DNA reads TGCGCCAGCAGCGAAACGACGTACCGACAATCAAACTATGGCTACACCTTC. Its protein is CASSETTYRQSNYGYTF.

The V gene is TRBV14, the J gene TRBJ2-7, with a tentative D call TRBD2 (6 bases). Trimming took 2 bases from V and 2 from J, leaving 34 bases between them. From germline, CDR1 is SGHDN and CDR2 FVKESK. This CDR3 has 22 amino acids. The CDR3 DNA is TGTGCCAGCAGCCAACAGCTGGTGGGTCGGGCAATAGCGGCTCGACCACCCTACGAGCAGTACTTC. This encodes CASSQQLVGRAIAARPPYEQYF.

The chain uses TRBV7-9 and TRBJ1-5; 7 nucleotides align to TRBD1. V dropped 3 bases and J dropped 9; count of bases not matched to a gene: 5. CDR1 is SEHNR and CDR2 is FQNEAQ in the germline V gene (reference sequence). This CDR3 contains 13 residues. DNA for the CDR3: TGTGCCAGCAGCTTGACAGGGACGGGGCCCCAGCATTTT. Encoded protein: CASSLTGTGPQHF.

The chain recombines TRBV25-1 with TRBJ2-5; 7 nucleotides align to TRBD1. This CDR3 is built from 14 residues. The J segment lost 1 base and the V segment lost 3 bases, leaving 2 bases of the junction unmatched. Looked up from germline, CDR1 is MGHDK and CDR2 is SYGVNS. CDR3 DNA: TGTGCCAGCAGTGATGGACAGGTCCAAGAGACCCAGTACTTC. The encoded protein is CASSDGQVQETQYF.

V usage is TRBV27 and J usage is TRBJ1-4; TRBD1 agrees at 8 bases. This CDR3 contains 14 residues. The V gene end was trimmed by 6 bases and the J gene end by 7 bases; junction bases not matched to a gene: 7. Germline values: CDR1 MNHEY, CDR2 SMNVEV (reference sequence). CDR3 DNA sequence: TGTGCCAGCAGGCCCACAGGGGGAGGTGAAAAACTGTTTTTT. Its protein is CASRPTGGGEKLFF.

This clone has just a few counts. The rearrangement links TRBV11-2 to TRBJ2-7; the D gene is possibly TRBD2 (5 bases). CDR3 size: 15 residues. With 5 bases removed from V and 3 bases from J, the gap between germline ends came to 17 bases. The germline CDR1 and CDR2 sequences are SGHAT and FQNNGV. CDR3 coding DNA: TGTGCCAGCAGCGCATCAATCGGGCGGGTCTACGAGCAGTACTTC. Translated: CASSASIGRVYEQYF.

This clone was recorded once. This chain connects TRBV5-5 to TRBJ1-4, with 7 nucleotides matching TRBD1. Looked up from germline, CDR1 is SGHKS and CDR2 is YYEKEE (reference sequence). V was pared by 4 bases and J by 0 bases, with 9 bases of the junction left unmatched. The CDR3 is made up of 17 amino acids. CDR3 DNA sequence: TGTGCCAGCAGCACTAGGACAGGAATTACAACTAATGAAAAACTGTTTTTT. It codes for CASSTRTGITTNEKLFF.

This clone was observed a single time. The chain couples TRBV7-9 to TRBJ2-2, with D unresolved. V was pared by 1 base and J by 7 bases, with 7 bases between. The germline CDR1 and CDR2 sequences are SEHNR and FQNEAQ (reference sequence). The CDR3 is 13 residues long. The CDR3 DNA reads as TGTGCCAGCAGCTTAGAATTAGACGGGGAGCTGTTTTTT. It translates to CASSLELDGELFF.

The chain combines TRBV5-1 with TRBJ2-3; unclear D gene. Germline CDR1 is SGHRS and CDR2 is YFSETQ. V lost 6 bases to trimming and J lost 0 bases, with 8 bases between them. CDR3 size: 13 residues. The CDR3 loop is CASNLASTDTQYF. The CDR3 DNA reads as TGCGCCAGCAACCTGGCTAGCACAGATACGCAGTATTTT.

V gene TRBV18 combines with J gene TRBJ2-3, with D tentatively TRBD1 (5 bases). CDR1 KGHSH and CDR2 LQKENI come from the germline V gene. V was trimmed by 3 bases and J by 2 bases, leaving 6 bases between them. The CDR3 sequence is 13 residues long. CDR3 DNA: TGTGCCAGCTCACCGACAGCCACAGATACGCAGTATTTT. It specifies CASSPTATDTQYF. The full variable domain, in which reference TRBV18 and TRBJ2-3 provide the parts outside the CDR3, is NAGVMQNPRHLVRRRGQEARLRCSPMKGHSHVYWYRQLPEEGLKFMVYLQKENIIDESGMPKERFSAEFPKEGPSILRIQQVVRGDSAAYFCASSPTATDTQYFGPGTRLTVL.

The chain couples TRBV5-6 to TRBJ1-5; D gene ambiguous. CDR3 length equals 13 residues. CDR1 is SGHDT, CDR2 YYEEEE, per germline. V was shortened by 0 bases and J by 4 bases, with 5 bases between the two germline ends. CDR3 DNA: TGTGCCAGCAGCTTGGGGCATAATCAGCCCCAGCATTTT. This gives the protein CASSLGHNQPQHF.

The chain recombines TRBV19 with TRBJ1-5; tentative D call: TRBD1 (6 bases). Germline V gene lookup returns CDR1 LNHDA and CDR2 SQIVND (reference sequence). The CDR3 is 13 amino acids. V shed 5 bases and J shed 6 bases, with 11 bases lying between them. The CDR3 loop reads CASSQIGGQPQHF. The CDR3 DNA is TGTGCCAGTAGTCAGATAGGGGGTCAGCCCCAGCATTTT.

The rearrangement links TRBV5-4 to TRBJ2-7, with D perhaps TRBD2 (5 bases). The ends were cut back, 4 bases at V and 4 bases at J, with 21 bases in the middle. In germline, CDR1 is SGHNT, CDR2 YYREEE (reference sequence). The CDR3 totals 16 residues. The CDR3 loop reads CASSLGGSHTAYEQYF. The CDR3, as DNA: TGTGCCAGCAGCCTTGGAGGTAGCCACACGGCTTACGAGCAGTACTTC.

V is TRBV7-8 and J is TRBJ1-4; D is undetermined. CDR3 length: 14 amino acids. Germline values: CDR1 SGHVS, CDR2 FQNEAQ. Trimming cost V 5 bases and J 8 bases, with 15 bases left between them. In DNA, the CDR3 is TGTGCCAGCAGCCCAGGATACCTCGAAGAAAAACTGTTTTTT. This encodes CASSPGYLEEKLFF.

The CDR3 DNA sequence: TGTGCCAGTAACAGTGGAACTCCCCCGGAGACCCAGTACTTC. The encoded protein is CASNSGTPPETQYF. The genes are TRBV19 and TRBJ2-5; D unresolved. The germline V gene encodes CDR1 LNHDA and CDR2 SQIVND (reference sequence). V dropped 7 bases and J dropped 5 bases, with 17 bases sitting between them. The CDR3 extends over 14 amino acids.

This chain uses TRBV5-6 with TRBJ1-5; D is possibly TRBD1 (6 bases). Germline V gene sequence: CDR1 SGHDT, CDR2 YYEEEE. The CDR3 sequence is 16 residues long. V gave up 1 base and J gave up 2 bases, with 13 bases separating them. The CDR3 here is CASSLRRGGGNQPQHF. CDR3 coding DNA: TGTGCCAGCAGCTTGAGGAGGGGGGGTGGCAATCAGCCCCAGCATTTT.

As for this clone: The same CDR3 is also encoded by other DNA sequences in this sample. V usage is TRBV6-5 and J usage is TRBJ1-3; TRBD1 is a possible D gene (5 bases). CDR3 size: 15 residues. The germline V gene encodes CDR1 MNHEY and CDR2 SVGAGI. The V end was cut by 0 bases, the J end by 0 bases, with 6 bases between. The CDR3 region has the DNA TGTGCCAGCAGTTACTCACAGGACTCTGGAAACACCATATATTTT. Protein: CASSYSQDSGNTIYF.

In DNA, the CDR3 is TGTGCCAGCAGCTTGGGAGATCAGCCCCAGCATTTT. Protein sequence: CASSLGDQPQHF. The chain uses TRBV5-4 and TRBJ1-5; D is unresolved. Germline V gene data show CDR1 as SGHNT and CDR2 as YYREEE (reference sequence). V lost 0 bases, J lost 5 bases, and 3 bases lay in between. This CDR3 region has 12 residues.

The rearrangement uses TRBV6-6 and TRBJ2-1; 8 bases are shared with TRBD2. With V trimmed by 7 bases and J by 4 bases, 6 bases remained unmatched. The CDR3 is 14 amino acids. Per germline, CDR1 MNHNY and CDR2 SVGAGI (reference sequence). The CDR3 loop reads CASIPGTRYNEQFF. CDR3 sequence (DNA): TGTGCCAGCATTCCCGGGACTAGATACAATGAGCAGTTCTTC.

The chain joins TRBV7-8 to TRBJ1-1; tentatively, D is TRBD1 (5 bases). CDR3 length: 12 amino acids. Looked up from germline, CDR1 is SGHVS and CDR2 is FQNEAQ. Trimming pared 7 bases from V and 4 bases from J, leaving 10 bases between. CDR3 sequence (DNA): TGTGCCAGCAACCAGGGTTCCACTGAAGCTTTCTTT. Encoded protein: CASNQGSTEAFF.

The count of this clone is one. The chain couples TRBV7-9 to TRBJ2-5, with a tentative D call TRBD2 (5 bases). The CDR3 is 15 amino acids. CDR1 and CDR2 from the germline V gene are SEHNR and FQNEAQ (reference sequence). V lost 1 base to trimming and J lost 4 bases, with 13 bases between them. This CDR3 is CASSLVLGAGETQYF. For the CDR3, the DNA is TGTGCCAGCAGCTTAGTACTGGGTGCGGGAGAGACCCAGTACTTC.

V is TRBV6-5 and J is TRBJ2-2, with 13 bases matching TRBD2. The CDR3 covers 16 residues. The V gene's germline CDR1 is MNHEY and CDR2 SVGAGI. V dropped 2 bases and J dropped 6; count of bases not matched to a gene: 3. The CDR3 coding sequence is TGTGCCAGCAGTTACACTAGCGGGAGGGTAGCCGGGGAGCTGTTTTTT. As protein: CASSYTSGRVAGELFF.

The J gene is TRBJ2-3, the V gene TRBV27, with 7 bases lining up with TRBD2. The CDR3 consists of 16 residues. Germline V gene sequence: CDR1 MNHEY, CDR2 SMNVEV (reference sequence). The V gene end was trimmed by 5 bases and the J gene end by 1 base; junction bases not matched to a gene: 9. CDR3 coding DNA: TGTGCCAGCAGTGGCCTCAGTGGGGGGGGCACAGATACGCAGTATTTT. Its translation: CASSGLSGGGTDTQYF.

The genes are TRBV15 and TRBJ2-1; 9 positions match TRBD1. The length of the CDR3 is 15 residues. CDR1 and CDR2 from the germline V gene are LNHNV and YYDKDF (reference sequence). With V trimmed by 0 bases and J by 7 bases, 4 bases remained unmatched. The CDR3 nucleotides are TGTGCCACCAGCAGAGACGACAGGGGGGTGAATGAGCAGTTCTTC. Protein sequence: CATSRDDRGVNEQFF. Drawing the rest from reference TRBV15 and TRBJ2-1, the complete variable domain is DAMVIQNPRYQVTQFGKPVTLSCSQTLNHNVMYWYQQKSSQAPKLLFHYYDKDFNNEADTPDNFQSRRPNTSFCFLDIRSPGLGDTAMYLCATSRDDRGVNEQFFGPGTRLTVL.

The V call is TRBV14, the J call TRBJ2-1; a possible D gene is TRBD2 (7 bases). Trimming removed 5 bases from V and 6 bases from J, with 17 bases in between. Germline lookup yields CDR1 SGHDN and CDR2 FVKESK. This CDR3 spans 15 amino acids. The CDR3 protein is CASSKGGLAVNEQFF. CDR3 nucleotide sequence: TGTGCCAGCAGCAAAGGGGGGCTAGCGGTCAATGAGCAGTTCTTC.

This chain links TRBV28 with TRBJ2-7; 11 nucleotides align to TRBD1. The V gene end was trimmed by 6 bases and the J gene end by 3 bases; junction bases not matched to a gene: 13. The CDR3 runs 17 residues. In germline, CDR1 is MDHEN, CDR2 SYDVKM. The CDR3 loop reads CASSLPTGTGGLYEQYF. CDR3 nucleotides: TGTGCCAGCAGCTTACCAACCGGGACAGGGGGACTCTACGAGCAGTACTTC.

The J gene is TRBJ1-4, the V gene TRBV11-2; D is perhaps TRBD1 (6 bases). V dropped 4 bases and J dropped 6 bases, with 12 bases sitting between them. The length of the CDR3 is 14 residues. CDR1 and CDR2 (germline): SGHAT, FQNNGV. CDR3 DNA: TGTGCCAGCAGCTCAGGGGTGAGCGATGAAAAACTGTTTTTT. Translated: CASSSGVSDEKLFF. Looking up the rest from reference TRBV11-2 and TRBJ1-4 gives the full variable domain: EAGVAQSPRYKIIEKRQSVAFWCNPISGHATLYWYQQILGQGPKLLIQFQNNGVVDDSQLPKDRFSAERLKGVDSTLKIQPAKLEDSAVYLCASSSGVSDEKLFFGSGTQLSVL.

The rearrangement uses TRBV2 and TRBJ1-6, with D possibly matching TRBD1 (5 bases). CDR1 is SNHLY, CDR2 FYNNEI, per germline. This CDR3 has 14 residues. V dropped 7 bases and J dropped 6 bases, with 13 bases sitting between them. Here the CDR3 reads CASTITGPNSPLHF. In DNA, the CDR3 is TGTGCCAGCACGATTACAGGCCCTAATTCACCCCTCCACTTT.

The chain carries TRBV29-1 and TRBJ2-1; possible D gene TRBD1, 5 bases. This CDR3 is built from 15 residues. V was clipped by 2 bases and J by 7 bases, with 18 bases between them. Germline V gene lookup returns CDR1 SQVTM and CDR2 ANQGSEA. The CDR3 DNA follows: TGCAGCGTTGAAAAAGTCGGACATCATGGGAATGAGCAGTTCTTC. Amino acid sequence: CSVEKVGHHGNEQFF.

V gene TRBV7-9 combines with J gene TRBJ1-4; D is perhaps TRBD1 (6 bases). The CDR3 has 19 amino acids. CDR1 is SEHNR and CDR2 is FQNEAQ in the germline V gene (reference sequence). V was trimmed by 2 bases and J by 0 bases, leaving 19 bases between them. CDR3 in amino acids: CASSLRPRGIGATNEKLFF. The CDR3 DNA reads as TGTGCCAGCAGCTTACGTCCTAGGGGGATCGGAGCAACTAATGAAAAACTGTTTTTT.

The V gene is TRBV5-1, the J gene TRBJ2-7, with 7 positions matching TRBD1. In germline, CDR1 is SGHRS, CDR2 YFSETQ. V was pared by 0 bases and J by 5 bases, with 2 bases of the junction left unmatched. This CDR3 is 13 amino acids long. The CDR3 here is CASSLAGGNEQYF. DNA for the CDR3: TGCGCCAGCAGCTTGGCAGGGGGTAACGAGCAGTACTTC.

This rearrangement joins TRBV9 to TRBJ2-2, with TRBD2 as a possible D gene (6 bases). This CDR3 region has 14 residues. The germline V gene encodes CDR1 SGDLS and CDR2 YYNGEE. V lost 0 bases to trimming and J lost 4 bases, with 7 bases between them. The CDR3 spells CASSVGGVTGELFF. The CDR3 DNA reads TGTGCCAGCAGCGTAGGGGGGGTCACCGGGGAGCTGTTTTTT.